This passage covers 5 T cell receptor beta chains from one sample sequenced in a study of blood T cell repertoires in COVID-19. Some clones are missing from TCRdb's copy, which holds only in-frame ones; the method was immunoSEQ multiplex PCR. The sample holds roughly 160,000 clones; roughly 93% are singletons and the top ten take around 2.1%. The sequenced material came from peripheral blood. The receptor set was obtained from a man in his late teens or twenties with acute or convalescent COVID-19.

This clone has a handful of counts. The rearrangement joins TRBV2 to TRBJ1-6; 9 bases are shared with TRBD1. The V gene end was trimmed by 4 bases and the J gene end by 9 bases; junction bases not matched to a gene: 4. The V gene's germline CDR1 is SNHLY and CDR2 FYNNEI. This CDR3 is built from 14 residues. CDR3 region: CASSAGQGPSPLHF. DNA for the CDR3: TGTGCCAGCAGTGCGGGACAGGGACCTTCACCCCTCCACTTT.

DNA of the CDR3: TGTGCCAGTAGTGAAGCCGGGACAGGGAACTATGGCTACACCTTC. Amino acid sequence: CASSEAGTGNYGYTF. The V and J genes are TRBV19 and TRBJ1-2; TRBD1 agrees at 9 bases. The CDR3 extends over 15 amino acids. J lost 2 bases, V lost 5 bases, and 6 bases had no gene match. Germline CDR1 LNHDA, CDR2 SQIVND (reference sequence).

The chain carries TRBV6-5 and TRBJ2-3, with D maybe TRBD1 (6 bases). CDR3 length equals 16 residues. Deletions cut 0 bases from V and 2 bases from J, with 12 bases between. Germline assignment: CDR1 MNHEY and CDR2 SVGAGI. CDR3 in DNA: TGTGCCAGCAGTTACTCGGGTCAGGGACACACAGATACGCAGTATTTT. Its protein product is CASSYSGQGHTDTQYF.

The chain carries TRBV4-1 and TRBJ2-2; 7 bases map to TRBD2. Per germline, CDR1 MGHRA and CDR2 YSYEKL. The V gene end was trimmed by 3 bases and the J gene end by 4 bases; junction bases not matched to a gene: 5. CDR3 length equals 15 residues. The CDR3 nucleotides are TGCGCCAGCAGCCAGGCGGGAGTCTCCACCGGGGAGCTGTTTTTT. The encoded protein is CASSQAGVSTGELFF.

Regarding this clone: One end of the junction is discordant with germline, which a read error may explain. The chain carries TRBV12-3 or TRBV12-4 and TRBJ2-5, with D possibly TRBD1 on 5 matching bases. The length of the CDR3 is 11 residues. The CDR3 DNA follows: TGTGCCAGCAGTTTTAGGAGACAGATCAACTTC. Translating gives CASSFRRQINF.